Below, 11 T cell receptor beta chains from the same sample are listed, as sequenced in a study of blood T cell repertoires in COVID-19. Clones were sequenced by immunoSEQ multiplex PCR, and TCRdb holds only the in-frame ones, with some missing. Of about 70,000 clones listed, around 83% are singletons. The specimen was peripheral blood. The receptors come from a man aged 25-45 years with COVID-19, enrolled during active disease.

This clone was recorded only once. This chain connects TRBV28 to TRBJ1-1; D uncertain. CDR1 and CDR2 (germline): MDHEN, SYDVKM. The CDR3 contains 11 residues. Trimming stripped 3 bases from V and 8 bases from J, with 7 bases between. The CDR3 bases are TGTGCCAGCAGTTTCTTACTCGAAGCTTTCTTT. Protein sequence: CASSFLLEAFF.

The chain has TRBV6-1 and TRBJ1-5, with D perhaps TRBD1 (5 bases). This CDR3 contains 15 residues. The V gene lost 2 bases and the J gene lost 4 bases, with 12 bases spanning the gap. Germline CDR1 reads MNHNS; CDR2 reads SASEGT. The CDR3 is CASSEPAGVNQPQHF. The DNA of the CDR3 is TGTGCCAGCAGTGAACCCGCGGGGGTTAATCAGCCCCAGCATTTT.

This clone has just a few counts. The chain links TRBV9 to TRBJ2-3, with D possibly TRBD1 on 6 matching bases. Trimming pared 3 bases from V and 4 bases from J, leaving 9 bases between. The CDR3 extends over 13 amino acids. Germline loops: CDR1 SGDLS, CDR2 YYNGEE. CDR3 DNA: TGTGCCAGCAGCGGAACAGGGCCAGATACGCAGTATTTT. It specifies CASSGTGPDTQYF.

The chain employs TRBV2 and TRBJ2-1, with D perhaps matching TRBD2 (6 bases). Per the germline V gene, CDR1 is SNHLY and CDR2 is FYNNEI. The CDR3 spans 14 residues. Trimming stripped 4 bases from V and 2 bases from J, with 9 bases between. The CDR3 is CASSASATYNEQFF. The CDR3 DNA is TGTGCCAGCAGTGCTAGCGCGACCTACAATGAGCAGTTCTTC.

This sequence joins TRBV18 and TRBJ1-1; D is perhaps TRBD1 (6 bases). The CDR3 covers 12 residues. The germline V gene has CDR1 KGHSH and CDR2 LQKENI. V dropped 4 bases and J dropped 3 bases, with 6 bases sitting between them. CDR3 coding DNA: TGTGCCAGCTCACAGGGGGACACTGAAGCTTTCTTT. Protein sequence: CASSQGDTEAFF.

This clone was recorded a few times. The identical CDR3 is also encoded by other nucleotide sequences in the sample. The chain recombines TRBV18 with TRBJ1-2; D possibly corresponds to TRBD1 (6 bases). Looked up from germline, CDR1 is KGHSH and CDR2 is LQKENI. V lost 3 bases and J lost 2, with 7 bases in between. The CDR3 is made up of 13 amino acids. This chain's CDR3 is CASSPDRNYGYTF. CDR3 bases: TGTGCCAGCTCACCCGACAGGAACTATGGCTACACCTTC.

V usage is TRBV19 and J usage is TRBJ2-3; D perhaps matches TRBD2 (5 bases). From germline, CDR1 is LNHDA and CDR2 SQIVND (reference sequence). CDR3 length equals 14 residues. The V end was cut by 2 bases, the J end by 3 bases, with 9 bases between. Written as DNA, the CDR3 is TGTGCCAGTAGTATACGTACGGGGACAGATACGCAGTATTTT. Translated: CASSIRTGTDTQYF. Full variable domain (missing parts from reference TRBV19 and TRBJ2-3): DGGITQSPKYLFRKEGQNVTLSCEQNLNHDAMYWYRQDPGQGLRLIYYSQIVNDFQKGDIAEGYSVSREKKESFPLTVTSAQKNPTAFYLCASSIRTGTDTQYFGPGTRLTVL.

This clone was recorded once. V gene TRBV25-1 combines with J gene TRBJ2-3; TRBD2 matches at 8 bases. Trimming took 4 bases from V and 0 from J; bases not matched to a gene: 9. This CDR3 is built from 17 residues. Germline CDR1 and CDR2: MGHDK and SYGVNS. CDR3 residues: CASSVELAVASTDTQYF. The DNA of the CDR3 is TGTGCCAGCAGTGTAGAACTAGCGGTAGCAAGCACAGATACGCAGTATTTT.

The V call is TRBV11-2, the J call TRBJ1-1; D is ambiguous. The CDR3 is 12 residues long. V was trimmed by 0 bases and J by 7 bases, leaving 6 bases between them. Germline CDR1 reads SGHAT; CDR2 reads FQNNGV. CDR3 sequence (DNA): TGTGCCAGCAGCTTAGATCCCCTTGAAGCTTTCTTT. Encoded protein: CASSLDPLEAFF.

J is TRBJ2-3 and V is TRBV11-2; no definite D call. Trimming stripped 0 bases from V and 11 bases from J, with 9 bases between. CDR3 length: 12 residues. Germline V lookup: CDR1 SGHAT, CDR2 FQNNGV. As DNA, the CDR3 is TGTGCCAGCAGCTTAGAGCGGAAAAGGCAGTATTTT. Protein sequence: CASSLERKRQYF. The whole variable domain, remainder taken from reference TRBV11-2 and TRBJ2-3, is EAGVAQSPRYKIIEKRQSVAFWCNPISGHATLYWYQQILGQGPKLLIQFQNNGVVDDSQLPKDRFSAERLKGVDSTLKIQPAKLEDSAVYLCASSLERKRQYFGPGTRLTVL.

In the case of this clone: The DNA is left out, because the CDR3 cannot be placed on it with certainty; the CDR3 is given as TCRdb lists it. This chain joins TRBV15 and TRBJ1-1. The CDR3 length equals 13 residues, ends included. Germline V gene lookup returns CDR1 LNHNV and CDR2 YYDKDF (reference sequence). CDR3 protein: CATSILGGSEAFF.